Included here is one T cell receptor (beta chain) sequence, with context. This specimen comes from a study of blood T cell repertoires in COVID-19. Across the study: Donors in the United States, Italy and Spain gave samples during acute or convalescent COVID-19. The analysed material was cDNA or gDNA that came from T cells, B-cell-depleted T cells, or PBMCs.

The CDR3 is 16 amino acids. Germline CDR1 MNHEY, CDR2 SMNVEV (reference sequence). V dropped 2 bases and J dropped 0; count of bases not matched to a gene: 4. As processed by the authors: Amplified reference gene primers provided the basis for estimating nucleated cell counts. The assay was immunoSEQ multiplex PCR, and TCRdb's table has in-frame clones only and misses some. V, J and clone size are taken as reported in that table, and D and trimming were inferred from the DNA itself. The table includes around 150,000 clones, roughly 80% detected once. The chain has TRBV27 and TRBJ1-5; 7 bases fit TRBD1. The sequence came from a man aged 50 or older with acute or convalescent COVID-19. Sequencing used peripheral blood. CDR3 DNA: TGTGCCAGCAGTTTAATGGGACAGCCTAGCAATCAGCCCCAGCATTTT. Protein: CASSLMGQPSNQPQHF.